This paragraph reports one TCR beta chain. Its antigen is not known. The CDR3 runs to 15 residues. Germline values: CDR1 MRHNA, CDR2 SNTAGT. Deletions cut 2 bases from V and 1 base from J, with 9 bases between. The entry originates in a study of T cell responses to AZD1222 COVID-19 vaccine. The method was immunoSEQ multiplex PCR; TCRdb's version includes in-frame clones alone and lacks a portion of them. The sample gives some 89,000 clones, around 89% of which show up once; roughly 4.7% is in the top ten. Study results and caveats: Donors were mostly white British, more females; clonal diversity possibly underestimated. CD4 TCRs covered the whole spike, strongest at regions 160-218 and 743-854. Reportedly, nearly half of unique spike TCRs recognized epitopes outside B.1.351/B.1.1.7 mutations. Repertoires were sampled only after the peak T cell response.

Source: peripheral blood, taken on day 0 of MenACWY control vaccination. The chain recombines TRBV6-4 with TRBJ2-1; D perhaps matches TRBD2 (6 bases). This receptor was taken from an adult in good health. The CDR3 reads CASSDTEGSYNEQFF. For the CDR3, the DNA is TGTGCCAGCAGTGACACGGAGGGTTCCTACAATGAGCAGTTCTTC.